A single sample gave rise to the 8 T cell receptor beta chains below, sequenced in a study of control samples from healthy donors and cancer patients. TCRdb's copy holds only in-frame clones and misses some; the assay was immunoSEQ multiplex PCR. The sample yields 90,000 or so clones, around 90% seen once. The sequenced material came from PBMCs. The receptors here all came from a woman aged 45-65 years with colorectal cancer.

The CDR3, as DNA: TGCGCCAGCAGCTTGGCCAGCCCTACAGATACGCAGTATTTT. It encodes CASSLASPTDTQYF. V gene TRBV5-1 combines with J gene TRBJ2-3; the D is unclear. Deletions cut 0 bases from V and 3 bases from J, with 8 bases between. The germline V gene encodes CDR1 SGHRS and CDR2 YFSETQ. This CDR3 has 14 amino acids.

This clone was counted a single time. The chain couples TRBV20-1 to TRBJ2-2; no definite D call. CDR1 is DFQATT, CDR2 SNEGSKA, per germline (reference sequence). Trimming shortened V by 4 bases and J by 6 bases, and 6 bases separated the two germline ends. This CDR3 spans 11 amino acids. CDR3 in amino acids: CSATRAGELFF. The CDR3 coding sequence is TGCAGTGCTACCCGGGCCGGGGAGCTGTTTTTT.

The CDR3 DNA reads as TGTGCCAGCAGTTTATGGGGCCAGAACAATCAGCCCCAGCATTTT. As protein: CASSLWGQNNQPQHF. The rearrangement uses TRBV27 and TRBJ1-5; possible D gene TRBD1, 5 bases. V was clipped by 1 base and J by 3 bases, with 10 bases between them. The CDR3 sequence is 15 residues long. Per germline, CDR1 MNHEY and CDR2 SMNVEV (reference sequence).

The CDR3 protein is CASSLYRETEAFF. The CDR3 DNA reads TGTGCCAGCAGTTTGTACAGGGAAACTGAAGCTTTCTTT. The chain links TRBV12-3 or TRBV12-4 to TRBJ1-1; D perhaps matches TRBD1 (6 bases). V was clipped by 3 bases and J by 5 bases, with 10 bases between them. The CDR3 runs to 13 residues.

The chain has TRBV4-3 and TRBJ2-1, with 11 bases fitting TRBD2. Germline-derived CDR1 and CDR2 are LGHNA and YSLEER. The CDR3 runs to 16 residues. The V segment lost 3 bases and the J segment 9 bases; nucleotides outside the gene matches: 10. The CDR3 nucleotides read TGCGCCAGCAGCCATCTGCTAGCGGGGGGCGGGAGTGAGCAGTTCTTC. Translation: CASSHLLAGGGSEQFF.

This clone was picked up one time. For the CDR3, the DNA is TGTGCCAGCAGCTCCTCGTTAGAGGGGACCCAAGAGACCCAGTACTTC. It codes for CASSSSLEGTQETQYF. This rearrangement joins TRBV9 to TRBJ2-5; either TRBD1 or TRBD2 may supply D (5 bases each). CDR3 length equals 16 residues. Trimming stripped 4 bases from V and 1 base from J, with 17 bases between. Germline V lookup: CDR1 SGDLS, CDR2 YYNGEE.

The chain carries TRBV7-2 and TRBJ1-3; D not certain. Trimming removed 1 base at V and 0 bases at J, with 4 bases between. The CDR3 has 14 residues. Per the germline V gene, CDR1 is SGHTA and CDR2 is FQGNSA. The CDR3 DNA reads as TGTGCCAGCAGCTTAGGAAGCTCTGGAAACACCATATATTTT. Translated, it gives CASSLGSSGNTIYF.

This chain connects TRBV14 to TRBJ1-1; D might be TRBD1 (6 bases). Per the germline V gene, CDR1 is SGHDN and CDR2 is FVKESK. The CDR3 sequence is 13 residues long. V was shortened by 1 base and J by 7 bases, with 10 bases between the two germline ends. The CDR3 loop is CASSQGGGIEAFF. The CDR3 bases are TGTGCCAGCAGCCAAGGGGGGGGCATTGAAGCTTTCTTT.